The 30 T cell receptor beta chains given below trace back to one sample, sequenced in a study of T cells after yellow fever vaccination. TCRdb called the 5' RACE reads again in MiXCR, with one record for every CDR3 protein. The data hold roughly 94,000 distinct CDR3 sequences, with 8.9% observed a single time. The material sequenced was CD8+ T cells not binding an NS4B(214-222) dextramer, sorted from PBMCs, taken roughly 15 days after the first yellow fever vaccination. The receptor set was obtained from a man in his late teens or twenties who received the YFV17D yellow fever vaccine.

The chain combines TRBV6-2 or TRBV6-3 with TRBJ2-7; tentative D call: TRBD2 (5 bases). The V gene's germline CDR1 is MNHEY and CDR2 SVGEGT. V gave up 6 bases and J gave up 7 bases, with 13 bases separating them. The CDR3 extends over 12 amino acids. CDR3 loop: CASREESREQYV. The CDR3 bases are TGTGCCAGCAGGGAGGAGAGCCGGGAGCAGTACGTC.

The CDR3 bases are TGTGCCAGCAGCCGCCAAGGGGCAGGGAATTCACCCCTCCACTTT. Translation gives CASSRQGAGNSPLHF. This sequence joins TRBV5-4 and TRBJ1-6, with D tentatively TRBD1 (5 bases). The CDR3 length is 15 residues. Trimming took off 4 bases at V and 7 bases at J, with 15 bases between the two ends. Germline V lookup: CDR1 SGHNT, CDR2 YYREEE (reference sequence).

This clonotype has a handful of counts. The rearrangement uses TRBV5-1 and TRBJ2-3; perhaps TRBD2 as D (6 bases). The germline V gene has CDR1 SGHRS and CDR2 YFSETQ. Deletions cut 0 bases from V and 4 bases from J, with 15 bases between. This CDR3 has 16 residues. The DNA for the CDR3 is TGCGCCAGCAGCTTGGAGGAGGGCTACTACCCAGATACGCAGTATTTT. Translation gives CASSLEEGYYPDTQYF.

This clonotype was counted between two and nine times. The chain employs TRBV28 and TRBJ2-7; 7 bases fit TRBD1. The germline V gene encodes CDR1 MDHEN and CDR2 SYDVKM. V was pared by 6 bases and J by 6 bases, with 5 bases of the junction left unmatched. This CDR3 spans 12 amino acids. This chain's CDR3 is CASSLHRGEQYV. The CDR3 DNA is TGTGCCAGCAGCCTTCACAGGGGCGAGCAGTACGTC.

The table lists this clonotype with many counts. The chain links TRBV2 to TRBJ1-1; D might be TRBD1 (6 bases). This CDR3 is 12 amino acids long. CDR1 is SNHLY, CDR2 FYNNEI, per germline. Trimming cost V 11 bases and J 4 bases, with 14 bases left between them. In nucleotides, the CDR3 is TGTGCCTGCTACAGGACAGCCACTGAAGCTTTCTTT. Protein: CACYRTATEAFF.

CDR3 in amino acids: CASSHHSSFEQYF. The CDR3 DNA reads TGTGCCAGCAGCCACCACAGTAGTTTTGAGCAGTACTTC. The gene calls are TRBV14 and TRBJ2-7; D gene ambiguous. Trimming shortened V by 3 bases and J by 7 bases, and 13 bases separated the two germline ends. Germline values: CDR1 SGHDN, CDR2 FVKESK. The CDR3 is 13 amino acids.

The chain links TRBV6-2 or TRBV6-3 to TRBJ2-7, with unresolved D. CDR3 length: 12 amino acids. The germline CDR1 and CDR2 sequences are MNHEY and SVGEGT. Trimming pared 5 bases from V and 0 bases from J, leaving 5 bases between. CDR3 sequence (DNA): TGTGCCAGCAGTCGGAACTCCTACGAGCAGTACGTC. Its protein is CASSRNSYEQYV.

This clonotype occurred a few times. The gene calls are TRBV5-1 and TRBJ1-2, with D unclear. The CDR3 sequence is 13 residues long. Germline V gene lookup returns CDR1 SGHRS and CDR2 YFSETQ. V was clipped by 0 bases and J by 4 bases, with 7 bases between them. The CDR3 DNA sequence: TGCGCCAGCAGCTTGGGGTCCCGCTATGGCTACACCTTC. As protein: CASSLGSRYGYTF. Using reference TRBV5-1 and TRBJ1-2 for the parts outside the CDR3, the full variable domain is KAGVTQTPRYLIKTRGQQVTLSCSPISGHRSVSWYQQTPGQGLQFLFEYFSETQRNKGNFPGRFSGRQFSNSRSEMNVSTLELGDSALYLCASSLGSRYGYTFGSGTRLTVV.

This chain uses TRBV28 with TRBJ2-4; D is ambiguous. V lost 6 bases to trimming and J lost 0 bases, with 15 bases between them. Per the germline V gene, CDR1 is MDHEN and CDR2 is SYDVKM. The CDR3 totals 16 residues. CDR3 DNA sequence: TGTGCCAGCAGCCCCGAACAGTGGGTAGCCAAAAACATTCAGTACTTC. Amino acid sequence: CASSPEQWVAKNIQYF.

This clonotype was seen a few times. The DNA for the CDR3 is TGTGCCAGCAGCCTAGTGGGGAATATGAACACTGAAGCTTTCTTT. This codes for CASSLVGNMNTEAFF. This chain links TRBV7-9 with TRBJ1-1; no clear D. The CDR3 extends over 15 amino acids. Germline CDR1 is SEHNR and CDR2 is FQNEAQ (reference sequence). The V and J ends lost 5 bases and 0 bases respectively, with 13 bases between them.

This chain links TRBV7-3 with TRBJ2-1, with TRBD2 matching 14 bases. CDR1 is SGHTA and CDR2 is FQGTGA in the germline V gene. The CDR3 runs 16 residues. V lost 5 bases and J lost 9; bases outside the gene matches: 9. The CDR3 protein is CASSLTSGGGPREQFF. Written as DNA, the CDR3 is TGTGCCAGCAGCCTGACTAGCGGGGGGGGCCCCCGTGAGCAGTTCTTC.

V and J are TRBV6-2 or TRBV6-3 and TRBJ2-1; D gene unclear. With 4 bases removed from V and 13 bases from J, the gap between germline ends came to 11 bases. The germline gives CDR1 MNHEY, CDR2 SVGEGT. The CDR3 covers 11 residues. CDR3 in DNA: TGTGCCAGCAGTTTGGCGGCTAGACAGTTCTTC. Translating it yields CASSLAARQFF.

Ten or more counts support this clonotype. This rearrangement joins TRBV28 to TRBJ2-5; 10 nucleotides align to TRBD2. The ends lost 10 bases at V and 2 bases at J; junction bases unmatched: 4. CDR1 and CDR2 from the germline V gene are MDHEN and SYDVKM. The CDR3 covers 13 residues. The CDR3 DNA reads TGTGCCACGTGGACTAGCGGACAAGAGACCCAGTACTTC. Translation gives CATWTSGQETQYF.

A few counts support this clonotype. This sequence joins TRBV13 and TRBJ2-7, with unresolved D. Trimming took 1 base from V and 0 from J, leaving 10 bases between them. CDR1 PRHDT and CDR2 FYEKMQ come from the germline V gene (reference sequence). The CDR3 contains 15 residues. CDR3 loop: CASSLAGQDSYEQYF. The DNA of the CDR3 is TGTGCCAGCAGCTTAGCAGGTCAGGACTCCTACGAGCAGTACTTC.

V is TRBV7-6 and J is TRBJ2-5, with 9 bases aligning to TRBD2. The CDR3 is made up of 14 amino acids. Germline CDR1 SGHVS, CDR2 FNYEAQ. Trimming removed 10 bases from V and 6 bases from J; junction bases left unmatched: 12. The CDR3 spells CATGARGGTKTQYF. CDR3 nucleotides: TGTGCCACGGGAGCGCGGGGGGGCACGAAGACCCAGTACTTC. Filled out from reference TRBV7-6 and TRBJ2-5, the complete variable domain reads GAGVSQSPRYKVTKRGQDVALRCDPISGHVSLYWYRQALGQGPEFLTYFNYEAQQDKSGLPNDRFSAERPEGSISTLTIQRTEQRDSAMYRCATGARGGTKTQYFGPGTRLLVL.

This clonotype was recorded many times. The genes are TRBV4-3 and TRBJ2-1, with no clear D. The CDR3 is 14 residues long. V lost 0 bases to trimming and J lost 9 bases, with 12 bases between them. The germline V gene encodes CDR1 LGHNA and CDR2 YSLEER. Here the CDR3 DNA reads TGCGCCAGCAGCCAAGACATCCCCGCACCTGAGCAGTTCTTC. Amino acids: CASSQDIPAPEQFF.

V and J are TRBV5-1 and TRBJ1-4; D unclear. Trimming removed 0 bases from V and 7 bases from J, with 16 bases in between. The CDR3 contains 16 residues. Germline values: CDR1 SGHRS, CDR2 YFSETQ. CDR3 coding DNA: TGCGCCAGCAGCTTGGGGCCGCGGGGTAAGGGTGAAAAACTGTTTTTT. It yields the protein CASSLGPRGKGEKLFF. The full variable domain, in which reference TRBV5-1 and TRBJ1-4 provide the parts outside the CDR3, is KAGVTQTPRYLIKTRGQQVTLSCSPISGHRSVSWYQQTPGQGLQFLFEYFSETQRNKGNFPGRFSGRQFSNSRSEMNVSTLELGDSALYLCASSLGPRGKGEKLFFGSGTQLSVL.

V gene TRBV2 combines with J gene TRBJ2-1; 8 bases map to TRBD2. The V and J ends lost 7 bases and 3 bases, in that order; junction bases with no gene match: 8. The CDR3 has 15 amino acids. Germline-derived CDR1 and CDR2 are SNHLY and FYNNEI. CDR3 region: CASTERGRDYNEQFF. The DNA for the CDR3 is TGTGCCAGCACTGAGCGGGGGAGAGACTACAATGAGCAGTTCTTC.

This chain joins TRBV5-4 and TRBJ2-3; D may be TRBD1 (5 bases). The germline V and J ends were trimmed by 3 bases and 2 bases, with 10 bases remaining between them. This CDR3 has 14 residues. The germline gives CDR1 SGHNT, CDR2 YYREEE (reference sequence). CDR3 coding DNA: TGTGCCAGCAGCTCAGGGTACTTCACAGATACGCAGTATTTT. Translated: CASSSGYFTDTQYF.

The gene calls are TRBV6-4 and TRBJ2-5, with D tentatively TRBD1 (6 bases). The CDR3 sequence is 15 residues long. Germline V gene data show CDR1 as MRHNA and CDR2 as SNTAGT. The germline V and J ends were trimmed by 0 bases and 5 bases, with 13 bases remaining between them. The CDR3 DNA follows: TGTGCCAGCAGTGACTCCGCAGGGGAAGGGGAGACCCAGTACTTC. Amino acid sequence: CASSDSAGEGETQYF.

This clonotype was counted between two and nine times. V usage is TRBV18 and J usage is TRBJ2-2, with 11 bases fitting TRBD2. The CDR3 runs to 17 residues. The V gene's germline CDR1 is KGHSH and CDR2 LQKENI. Trimming removed 3 bases from V and 8 bases from J; junction bases left unmatched: 11. CDR3 sequence reads: CASSPTSGTSGSGELFF. As DNA, the CDR3 is TGTGCCAGCTCACCGACTTCCGGGACTAGCGGCTCGGGGGAGCTGTTTTTT.

The CDR3 loop is CASSVYRESAYNEQFF. CDR3 coding DNA: TGTGCCAGCAGCGTTTACAGGGAGTCTGCGTACAATGAGCAGTTCTTC. V usage is TRBV9 and J usage is TRBJ2-1, with a weak D call TRBD1 (6 bases). This CDR3 has 16 residues. Per the germline V gene, CDR1 is SGDLS and CDR2 is YYNGEE. Trimming took 2 bases from V and 4 from J, leaving 16 bases between them.

This clonotype was counted only a few times. J is TRBJ1-2 and V is TRBV4-1; D is undetermined. In germline, CDR1 is MGHRA, CDR2 YSYEKL. The V end was cut by 0 bases, the J end by 7 bases, with 12 bases between. The CDR3 covers 14 residues. The CDR3 bases are TGCGCCAGCAGCCAAGATTGGAGTGAGTTTGGCTACACCTTC. It yields the protein CASSQDWSEFGYTF.

The rearrangement joins TRBV5-1 to TRBJ1-2; D might be TRBD1 (5 bases). The V gene lost 7 bases and the J gene lost 6 bases, with 16 bases spanning the gap. Germline V gives CDR1 SGHRS, CDR2 YFSETQ. The CDR3 is 13 residues long. CDR3: CASALRGENGYTF. As DNA, the CDR3 is TGCGCCAGCGCTCTGCGGGGGGAGAATGGCTACACCTTC.

This clonotype was observed many times. The chain combines TRBV6-5 with TRBJ1-2; the D is unclear. The CDR3 loop spans 15 amino acids. The germline CDR1 and CDR2 sequences are MNHEY and SVGAGI. The V end lost 0 bases, the J end lost 4 bases, and 12 bases lay between the germline ends. CDR3 region: CASSYSTGSIYGYTF. The DNA of the CDR3 is TGTGCCAGCAGTTACTCGACTGGGAGTATCTATGGCTACACCTTC.

J is TRBJ1-1 and V is TRBV4-2, with D possibly TRBD1 on 5 matching bases. In germline, CDR1 is LGHNA, CDR2 YNFKEQ. V was shortened by 0 bases and J by 7 bases, with 6 bases between the two germline ends. CDR3 size: 12 residues. As DNA, the CDR3 is TGTGCCAGCAGCCAAGAGGGGCTTGAAGCTTTCTTT. Translating it yields CASSQEGLEAFF.

This chain joins TRBV4-1 and TRBJ2-1; D is undetermined. This CDR3 is built from 15 residues. The germline CDR1 and CDR2 sequences are MGHRA and YSYEKL. Trimming shortened V by 0 bases and J by 5 bases, and 11 bases separated the two germline ends. The CDR3 spells CASSQDQGVNNEQFF. The CDR3 nucleotides read TGCGCCAGCAGCCAAGATCAAGGAGTGAACAATGAGCAGTTCTTC.

The chain recombines TRBV30 with TRBJ1-6; D uncertain. The CDR3 runs 12 residues. Per germline, CDR1 GTSNPN and CDR2 SVGIG (reference sequence). V was shortened by 4 bases and J by 9 bases, with 10 bases between the two germline ends. The CDR3 DNA sequence: TGTGCCTGGAAGAAAGCAGGTTCACCCCTCCACTTT. Translation: CAWKKAGSPLHF.

The chain couples TRBV5-4 to TRBJ1-6, with TRBD1 matching over 7 bases. The CDR3 runs 15 residues. Germline V gene sequence: CDR1 SGHNT, CDR2 YYREEE (reference sequence). The V and J ends lost 4 bases and 6 bases, in that order; junction bases with no gene match: 7. The CDR3 DNA sequence: TGTGCCAGCAGCCCGGGACAGACCGTTAATTCACCCCTCCACTTT. Translating it yields CASSPGQTVNSPLHF.

This clonotype was counted a few times. The rearrangement joins TRBV11-2 to TRBJ2-2, with D maybe TRBD1 (6 bases). Trimming removed 5 bases from V and 0 bases from J, with 13 bases in between. Germline V lookup: CDR1 SGHAT, CDR2 FQNNGV. The CDR3 is 16 amino acids. This CDR3 reads CASSLGQLSNTGELFF. CDR3 DNA: TGTGCCAGCAGCCTAGGACAGTTATCGAACACCGGGGAGCTGTTTTTT.